The 20 T cell receptor beta chains below come from one sample, sequenced in a study of beta chain features in type 1 diabetes. Expressed TCRB transcripts were sequenced, since all the RNA that had been isolated was reverse transcribed. Generated by immunoSEQ multiplex PCR, the TCRdb table keeps only in-frame clones and is missing some. The sample holds 400,000 to 550,000 clones, over 10% seen once. Sequencing was done on a sample of naive CD4+ T cells from blood. Receptors originate from a woman under 30 in good health.

There are a few counts of this clone. Other nucleotide sequences from this sample produce the same CDR3. V and J are TRBV30 and TRBJ2-1; D uncertain. This CDR3 has 11 residues. Between the trimmed V and J ends, which lost 1 base and 3 bases, there was a span of 1 base. Germline V gene sequence: CDR1 GTSNPN, CDR2 SVGIG (reference sequence). CDR3: CAWSGYNEQFF. DNA of the CDR3: TGTGCCTGGAGTGGCTACAATGAGCAGTTCTTC.

The V gene is TRBV7-2, the J gene TRBJ1-6; 7 bases align to TRBD1. V was pared by 9 bases and J by 4 bases, with 9 bases of the junction left unmatched. The germline CDR1 and CDR2 sequences are SGHTA and FQGNSA. This CDR3 region has 15 residues. This CDR3 is CASRPQGWYNSPLHF. The CDR3 region has the DNA TGTGCCAGTCGACCACAGGGGTGGTATAATTCACCCCTCCACTTT.

CDR3 sequence (DNA): TGCAGCGTTGAATTGAATCAGGGAGGTTCAGATACGCAGTATTTT. It codes for CSVELNQGGSDTQYF. V gene TRBV29-1 combines with J gene TRBJ2-3; perhaps TRBD2 as D (6 bases). V was shortened by 2 bases and J by 4 bases, with 16 bases between the two germline ends. The CDR3 spans 15 residues. Germline V lookup: CDR1 SQVTM, CDR2 ANQGSEA.

The chain joins TRBV11-1 to TRBJ1-1; weak D call: TRBD1 (5 bases). Trimming cost V 5 bases and J 1 base, with 17 bases left between them. The CDR3 loop spans 16 amino acids. The germline V gene has CDR1 SGHAT and CDR2 FQDESV (reference sequence). The CDR3 DNA sequence: TGTGCCAGCAGCGAAATCCTCAGGGATGGGAACACTGAAGCTTTCTTT. Protein: CASSEILRDGNTEAFF.

This clone was seen a handful of times. The chain couples TRBV11-3 to TRBJ2-3, with unresolved D. The germline CDR1 and CDR2 sequences are SGHNT and YENEEA. V lost 5 bases and J lost 4, with 7 bases in between. CDR3 length: 12 residues. CDR3 in amino acids: CASSHTSDTQYF. The CDR3 DNA is TGTGCCAGCAGCCACACGTCAGATACGCAGTATTTT.

The chain couples TRBV18 to TRBJ1-2; 10 positions match TRBD1. The J segment lost 0 bases and the V segment lost 3 bases, leaving 16 bases of the junction unmatched. CDR1 and CDR2 (germline): KGHSH, LQKENI. The CDR3 length is 20 residues. This CDR3 reads CASSPPGQGSLLRANYGYTF. The CDR3 DNA is TGTGCCAGCTCACCCCCGGGACAGGGGTCCCTACTAAGAGCTAACTATGGCTACACCTTC.

V is TRBV27 and J is TRBJ2-1, with 8 bases that match TRBD2. The CDR3 is 15 amino acids. The germline V gene has CDR1 MNHEY and CDR2 SMNVEV (reference sequence). With 7 bases clipped from V and 3 bases from J, the junction kept 8 bases outside the gene matches. Here the CDR3 reads CASTRGGRLYNEQFF. CDR3 in DNA: TGTGCCAGCACCCGGGGGGGGCGGCTCTACAATGAGCAGTTCTTC.

This clone occurred a few times. The chain employs TRBV30 and TRBJ2-1; weak D call: TRBD2 (6 bases). CDR1 and CDR2 from the germline V gene are GTSNPN and SVGIG (reference sequence). This CDR3 has 15 amino acids. Trimming took 0 bases from V and 4 from J, leaving 13 bases between them. The CDR3 loop reads CAWSVTLAGYNEQFF. The CDR3 coding sequence is TGTGCCTGGAGTGTAACACTAGCAGGGTACAATGAGCAGTTCTTC.

This chain connects TRBV28 to TRBJ2-7; D gene unclear. The CDR3 is 14 residues long. Germline V gene sequence: CDR1 MDHEN, CDR2 SYDVKM. V was clipped by 4 bases and J by 3 bases, with 13 bases between them. The DNA of the CDR3 is TGTGCCAGCAGTTCTTCCGGGCCGATCTACGAGCAGTACGTC. Its translation: CASSSSGPIYEQYV.

The CDR3, as DNA: TGTGCCAGCAGTTCGACTAGGAGCGGAGTAGAGACCCAGTACTTC. Protein sequence: CASSSTRSGVETQYF. The V and J genes are TRBV6-5 and TRBJ2-5; the D gene is possibly TRBD2 (6 bases). CDR3 length: 15 amino acids. V was cut by 4 bases and J by 4 bases, with 16 bases left in between. Germline loops: CDR1 MNHEY, CDR2 SVGAGI.

The genes are TRBV9 and TRBJ1-1, with D possibly being TRBD1 (5 bases). Germline V gene data show CDR1 as SGDLS and CDR2 as YYNGEE. Trimming cost V 0 bases and J 0 bases, with 9 bases left between them. CDR3 length equals 15 residues. DNA of the CDR3: TGTGCCAGCAGCGTAGATGGGGGAATGAACACTGAAGCTTTCTTT. This gives the protein CASSVDGGMNTEAFF.

This clone has only a few counts. The chain couples TRBV6-5 to TRBJ2-2; D possibly corresponds to TRBD1 (6 bases). Germline lookup yields CDR1 MNHEY and CDR2 SVGAGI. The CDR3 covers 13 residues. V gave up 5 bases and J gave up 8 bases, with 12 bases separating them. The CDR3 loop reads CASSLTGLGELFF. Written as DNA, the CDR3 is TGTGCCAGCAGTCTCACAGGGCTAGGGGAGCTGTTTTTT.

This clone occurred a few times. V usage is TRBV13 and J usage is TRBJ2-3; TRBD2 matches at 11 bases. J was trimmed by 6 bases and V by 1 base; bases with no gene match: 9. CDR1 and CDR2 (germline): PRHDT, FYEKMQ (reference sequence). This CDR3 is built from 17 residues. The CDR3: CASSLVPSGGPRDTQYF. The CDR3 DNA is TGTGCCAGCAGCTTAGTCCCTAGCGGGGGGCCCCGGGATACGCAGTATTTT.

The sample holds a few counts of this clone. The identical CDR3 is also encoded by other nucleotide sequences in the sample. This rearrangement joins TRBV5-1 to TRBJ2-2, with D uncertain. Germline CDR1 and CDR2: SGHRS and YFSETQ. The CDR3 is 14 residues long. V lost 2 bases, J lost 1 base, and 6 bases lay in between. The chain's CDR3 is CASSLRQNTGELFF. CDR3 sequence (DNA): TGCGCCAGCAGCTTACGACAGAACACCGGGGAGCTGTTTTTT.

J is TRBJ2-7 and V is TRBV10-2; no clear D. The CDR3 runs to 14 residues. V was pared by 4 bases and J by 2 bases, with 12 bases between. The V gene's germline CDR1 is WSHSY and CDR2 SAAADI. The CDR3 DNA reads TGCGCCAGCAGTGTTATAGCTGTCGCCTACGAGCAGTACTTC. This gives the protein CASSVIAVAYEQYF.

This clone was found many times. This chain joins TRBV10-3 and TRBJ2-7; D is perhaps TRBD1 (6 bases). The CDR3 contains 13 residues. Looked up from germline, CDR1 is ENHRY and CDR2 is SYGVKD. V was clipped by 2 bases and J by 4 bases, with 9 bases between them. CDR3 bases: TGTGCCATCAGTGAGCGGGACAAGTACGAGCAGTACGTC. It yields the protein CAISERDKYEQYV.

There are a few counts of this clone. The chain employs TRBV4-3 and TRBJ1-1; unclear D gene. CDR1 and CDR2 from the germline V gene are LGHNA and YSLEER. V was trimmed by 5 bases and J by 1 base, leaving 8 bases between them. The CDR3 loop spans 13 amino acids. CDR3 residues: CASSRYRNTEAFF. In DNA form, the CDR3 reads TGCGCCAGCAGCAGATACAGGAACACTGAAGCTTTCTTT.

This clone was recorded a few times. The chain employs TRBV28 and TRBJ1-2; the match to TRBD1 covers 8 bases. Per germline, CDR1 MDHEN and CDR2 SYDVKM. Trimming at V came to 6 bases and at J to 6 bases, leaving 9 bases not matched to a gene. The CDR3 totals 14 residues. CDR3 DNA sequence: TGTGCCAGCAGCCTGGACAGGGTTTCTAATGGCTACACCTTC. This translates into CASSLDRVSNGYTF.

The CDR3 nucleotides read TGTGCCAGCAGCCAAGCCACCTTGACAGGGGGCTCCTACAATGAGCAGTTCTTC. Translating it yields CASSQATLTGGSYNEQFF. The V call is TRBV4-2, the J call TRBJ2-1, with 9 nucleotides matching TRBD1. This CDR3 contains 18 residues. Germline CDR1 and CDR2: LGHNA and YNFKEQ. The V gene end was trimmed by 1 base and the J gene end by 0 bases; junction bases not matched to a gene: 7.

This rearrangement joins TRBV5-1 to TRBJ1-5; D perhaps matches TRBD1 (5 bases). There are 14 residues in the CDR3. From germline, CDR1 is SGHRS and CDR2 YFSETQ. V lost 0 bases, J lost 1 base, and 5 bases lay in between. The DNA for the CDR3 is TGCGCCAGCAGCTTGGGACAGAGCAATCAGCCCCAGCATTTT. This gives the protein CASSLGQSNQPQHF. Variable domain in full (rest from reference TRBV5-1 and TRBJ1-5): KAGVTQTPRYLIKTRGQQVTLSCSPISGHRSVSWYQQTPGQGLQFLFEYFSETQRNKGNFPGRFSGRQFSNSRSEMNVSTLELGDSALYLCASSLGQSNQPQHFGDGTRLSIL.